This T cell receptor (beta chain) was retrieved from a study of cytomegalovirus exposure and HLA in healthy donors. Study-level background: Researchers previously reported finding more than 100 million unique TCR beta sequences from 150 million to 200 million T cells. Study-level results: Sequencing depth roughly uniform across donors was assumed in presence/absence analyses.

60 Vbeta and 13 Jbeta primers were used in PCR. Method: immunoSEQ multiplex PCR; TCRdb's copy keeps in-frame clones and lacks some. There are some 150,000 clones in the sample; 80% occur only once, and over 0.95% lies in the top ten. Details on this clone: What it binds is unknown.

Each of the donors was a healthy bone marrow donor. At collection, donors were nominally healthy, but unrecorded immune exposures were probable. CDR1 SGHRS and CDR2 YFSETQ come from the germline V gene. The trim removed 0 bases at V and 11 bases at J, leaving 7 bases unmatched. This CDR3 contains 14 residues. The receptor was isolated from a female donor in good health and CMV-seronegative. The V call is TRBV5-1, the J call TRBJ1-4; 7 bases agree with TRBD1. Material for sequencing was PBMCs. The CDR3 coding sequence is TGCGCCAGCAGCTTGGTGGAAGGGGGCGCGAAACTGTTTTTT. This sequence encodes CASSLVEGGAKLFF.